This T cell receptor (beta chain) was retrieved from a study of CD8+ T cells in alopecia areata. Overall study: Among treated patients, oral tofacitinib was administered at 5 to 10 mg twice daily. Tofacitinib treatment spanned 6 to 18 months, with 6 months off drug afterward.

Collected material from alopecia areata patients comprised lesional scalp punch biopsies and peripheral blood. Germline V CDR1 and CDR2: SEHNR, FQNEAQ (reference sequence). The CDR3 loop spans 16 amino acids. Losses at the gene ends were 4 bases for V and 0 bases for J; bases not matched to a gene: 8. Study observations and caveats: Clonality was higher in lesional than normal scalp, especially in alopecia totalis/universalis.

Notes on this clone: The antigen remains undetermined.

After isolation, RNA underwent reverse transcription to generate cDNA as the sequencing template. Only in-frame clones appear in the TCRdb table, and some are missing; sequencing was by immunoSEQ multiplex PCR. The repertoire holds under 250,000 clones, with approximately 52% as singletons. This clonotype originated in a human donor with alopecia areata. The source was CD4+ T cells sorted from blood, collected at week 0. The gene calls are TRBV7-9 and TRBJ2-7; TRBD1 matches 8 bases. CDR3 nucleotides: TGTGCCAGCAGCTCGACAGCCGGGACAGGCTCCTACGAGCAGTACTTC. Its protein product is CASSSTAGTGSYEQYF.